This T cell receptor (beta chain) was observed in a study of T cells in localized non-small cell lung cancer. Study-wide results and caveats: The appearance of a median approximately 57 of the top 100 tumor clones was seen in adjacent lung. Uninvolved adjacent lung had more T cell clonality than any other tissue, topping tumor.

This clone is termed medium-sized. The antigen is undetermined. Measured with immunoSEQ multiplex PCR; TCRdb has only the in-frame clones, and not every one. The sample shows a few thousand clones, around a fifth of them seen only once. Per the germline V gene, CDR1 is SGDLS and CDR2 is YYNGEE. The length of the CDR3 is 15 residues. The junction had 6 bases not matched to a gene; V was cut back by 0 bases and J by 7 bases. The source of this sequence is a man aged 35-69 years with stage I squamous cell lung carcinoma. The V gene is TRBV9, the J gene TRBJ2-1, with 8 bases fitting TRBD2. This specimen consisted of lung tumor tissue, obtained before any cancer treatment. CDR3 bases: TGTGCCAGCAGCGTAGAGATAGCGGGGCAGAATGAGCAGTTCTTC. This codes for CASSVEIAGQNEQFF.